This T cell receptor (beta chain) was identified in a study of T cell changes during pregnancy in multiple sclerosis. The CDR3 runs to 16 residues. Per the germline V gene, CDR1 is SGHNT and CDR2 is YENEEA. Deletions cut 4 bases from V and 1 base from J, with 17 bases between. Here immunoSEQ multiplex PCR was the method, and the copy in TCRdb shows in-frame clones only, minus some. The table shows tens of thousands of clones, with 85% to 90% occurring only once. The sequence was obtained from a female donor in good health, enrolled as a control in a pregnancy study. This material consisted of peripheral blood, taken in the first trimester of pregnancy. J is TRBJ2-7 and V is TRBV11-3; TRBD2 is a possible D gene (6 bases). CDR3 loop: CASSSPRGERSYEQYF. CDR3 bases: TGTGCCAGCAGCTCCCCCCGCGGGGAGAGATCCTACGAGCAGTACTTC.